This T cell receptor beta chain emerged from a study of blood T cell repertoires in COVID-19 (dated by TCRdb to 2019 to 2021). About the full investigation: Samples from collaborators originated in the United States, Italy and Spain and spanned both the acute and convalescent phases of COVID-19. The material from the prospective study consisted of cDNA or gDNA derived from T cells, B-cell-depleted T cells, or PBMCs. Subjects who had been exposed to COVID-19, were actively infected with it, or had recovered from it provided the deeply sampled blood TCRbeta repertoires that made up the dataset. A freely available public database, intended as a resource for researchers studying the immune response to SARS-CoV-2, is where the repertoires were released. Samples were obtained from the ongoing ImmuneRACE study (first 160 participants) and from approximately 1,200 subjects provided by 6 global collaborators. The sample metadata nearly always contained a de-identified subject ID, COVID-19 status, age in years and sex. Where available, HLA class I and class II types were obtained from metadata supplied by the sample provider rather than from assay-based typing.

Per the germline V gene, SGHAT is the CDR1 and FQNNGV is the CDR2. The CDR3 holds 12 amino acids from the cysteine to the phenylalanine. The sequence is cut down to CDR3 DNA, 36 bases in frame from base 1. Trimming takes 6 bases off V and 12 bases off J; junction bases not matched to a gene: 6. TCRbeta CDR3 regions were amplified from genomic DNA by means of the immunoSEQ Assay, a bias-controlled multiplex PCR. In the original analysis: Within the assay, amplification of reference gene primers was used to estimate how many nucleated cells each sample contained. Sequence reads were collapsed and filtered to measure the absolute abundance of every unique TCRbeta CDR3 rearrangement. For each sample, productive Simpson clonality was calculated as the square root of Simpson's diversity index over productive rearrangements. TCRdb carries this immuneACCESS record with in-frame sequences only. Its versions omit some clonotypes, under half of them owing to an unresolved V gene in the studies checked, with the rest unexplained. V and J calls and clone size are given by that table; D and trimming were obtained from the DNA. The sample table records 100,000 to 150,000 clones; 60% to 80% of these occur just once. The biggest ten clones account for approximately 2% of the sample.

Whole blood was collected in K2EDTA tubes by collaborating institutions according to the institutions' own protocols. For TCRbeta analysis, collaborators shipped samples in one of three forms: frozen whole blood, isolated PBMCs, or DNA extracted from either of those sample types. In the case of this clone: Its antigen specificity is not known. No per-base quality is available; no much larger clone lies one base away.

Points the paper makes about the study in general: The amount of clinical and demographic metadata varied by source and participant and was provided uncurated.

Recombination joined TRBV11-2 with TRBJ2-1; 9 bases in the junction line up with TRBD2. Sequenced material: peripheral blood. This clonotype was sampled from a woman between 65 and 79 years old with acute or convalescent COVID-19. The nucleotide sequence reads TGTGCCAGCAGTCCTAGCGGGACGGTGCAGTTCTTC. Its product reads: CASSPSGTVQFF.